This T cell receptor (beta chain) derives from a study of molecular identifiers for immune sequencing clone quantification. TCRdb reprocessed the PCR reads with MiXCR, giving one entry per CDR3 protein. This table has roughly 90,000 distinct CDR3 sequences, roughly 19% appearing once. Trimming took 1 base from V and 7 from J; bases not matched to a gene: 9. Germline V gene sequence: CDR1 PRHDT, CDR2 FYEKMQ (reference sequence). CDR3 size: 15 residues. The source of this sequence is a human donor in good health. Some libraries in this study had Jurkat cell RNA spiked in. The chain recombines TRBV13 with TRBJ2-7, with 8 positions matching TRBD2. The sample consisted of naive CD8+ T cells from blood, with Jurkat cell RNA spiked in. The subset is: FACS-sorted CD8+CD4-CCR7+CD45RA+ naive T cells. CDR3 DNA: TGTGCCAGCAGCTTAGCGGGAGGGCCGGGTTGGGAGCAGTACTTC. Translated: CASSLAGGPGWEQYF.